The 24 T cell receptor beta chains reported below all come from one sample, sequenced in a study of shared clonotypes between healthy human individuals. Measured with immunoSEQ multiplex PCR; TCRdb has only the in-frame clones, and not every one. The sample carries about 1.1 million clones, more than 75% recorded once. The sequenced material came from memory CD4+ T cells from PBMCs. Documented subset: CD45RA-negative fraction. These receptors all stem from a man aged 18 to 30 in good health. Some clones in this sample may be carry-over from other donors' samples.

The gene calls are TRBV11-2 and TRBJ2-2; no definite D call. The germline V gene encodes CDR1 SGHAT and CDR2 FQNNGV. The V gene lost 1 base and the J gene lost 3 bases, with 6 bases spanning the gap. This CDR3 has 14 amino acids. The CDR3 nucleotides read TGTGCCAGCAGCTTAGGATGGCACACCGGGGAGCTGTTTTTT. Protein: CASSLGWHTGELFF.

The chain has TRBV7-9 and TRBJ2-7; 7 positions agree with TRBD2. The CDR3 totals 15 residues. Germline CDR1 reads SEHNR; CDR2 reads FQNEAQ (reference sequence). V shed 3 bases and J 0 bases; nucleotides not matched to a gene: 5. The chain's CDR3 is CASSFSGAVSYEQYF. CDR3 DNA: TGTGCCAGCAGCTTCAGCGGGGCTGTCTCCTACGAGCAGTACTTC. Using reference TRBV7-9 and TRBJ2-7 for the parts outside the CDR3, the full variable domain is DTGVSQNPRHKITKRGQNVTFRCDPISEHNRLYWYRQTLGQGPEFLTYFQNEAQLEKSRLLSDRFSAERPKGSFSTLEIQRTEQGDSAMYLCASSFSGAVSYEQYFGPGTRLTVT.

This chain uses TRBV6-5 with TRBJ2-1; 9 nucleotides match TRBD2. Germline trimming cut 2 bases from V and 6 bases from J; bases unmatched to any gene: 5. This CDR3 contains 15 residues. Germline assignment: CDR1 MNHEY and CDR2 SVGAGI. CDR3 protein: CASSYRGRAFNEQFF. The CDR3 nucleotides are TGTGCCAGCAGTTACCGCGGGAGGGCCTTCAATGAGCAGTTCTTC.

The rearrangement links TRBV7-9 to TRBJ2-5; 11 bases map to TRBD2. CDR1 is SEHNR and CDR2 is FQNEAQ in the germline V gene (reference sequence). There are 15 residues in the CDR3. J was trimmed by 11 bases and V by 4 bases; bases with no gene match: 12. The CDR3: CASSSRLAGMGEQYF. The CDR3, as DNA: TGTGCCAGCAGCTCGCGACTAGCGGGGATGGGGGAGCAGTACTTC.

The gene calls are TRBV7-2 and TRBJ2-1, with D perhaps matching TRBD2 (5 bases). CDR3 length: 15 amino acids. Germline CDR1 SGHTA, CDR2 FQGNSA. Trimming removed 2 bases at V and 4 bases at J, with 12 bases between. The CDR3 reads CASSLRGRGYNEQFF. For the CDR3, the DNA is TGTGCCAGCAGCTTAAGAGGGAGAGGATACAATGAGCAGTTCTTC.

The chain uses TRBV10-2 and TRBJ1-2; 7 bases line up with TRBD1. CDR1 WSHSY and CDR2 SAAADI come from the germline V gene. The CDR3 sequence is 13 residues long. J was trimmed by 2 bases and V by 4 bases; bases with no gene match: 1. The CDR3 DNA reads TGCGCCAGCAGTGCACAGGGGAACTATGGCTACACCTTC. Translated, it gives CASSAQGNYGYTF.

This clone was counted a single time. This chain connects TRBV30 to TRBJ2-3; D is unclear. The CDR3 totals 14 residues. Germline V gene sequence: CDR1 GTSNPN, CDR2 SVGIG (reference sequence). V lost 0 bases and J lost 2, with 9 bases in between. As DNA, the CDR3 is TGTGCCTGGAGTGTAAGACTTAACACAGATACGCAGTATTTT. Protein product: CAWSVRLNTDTQYF.

CDR3 sequence: CASSFIAGVGYNEQFF. CDR3 in DNA: TGTGCCAGCAGCTTCATAGCGGGGGTGGGTTACAATGAGCAGTTCTTC. The chain has TRBV7-2 and TRBJ2-1; 9 positions match TRBD2. CDR1 is SGHTA, CDR2 FQGNSA, per germline. This CDR3 region has 16 residues. Germline trimming cut 3 bases from V and 4 bases from J; bases unmatched to any gene: 7.

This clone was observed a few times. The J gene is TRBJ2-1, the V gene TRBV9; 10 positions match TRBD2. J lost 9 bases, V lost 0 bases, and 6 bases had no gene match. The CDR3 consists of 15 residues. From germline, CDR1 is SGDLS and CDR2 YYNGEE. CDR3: CASSVGLAGAGEQFF. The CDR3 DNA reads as TGTGCCAGCAGCGTAGGGCTAGCGGGAGCCGGTGAGCAGTTCTTC.

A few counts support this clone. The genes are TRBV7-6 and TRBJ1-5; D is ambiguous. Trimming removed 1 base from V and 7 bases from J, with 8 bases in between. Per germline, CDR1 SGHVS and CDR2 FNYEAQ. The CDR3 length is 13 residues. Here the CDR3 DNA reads TGTGCCAGCAGCTTAGACCCGGGGCAGCCCCAGCATTTT. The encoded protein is CASSLDPGQPQHF.

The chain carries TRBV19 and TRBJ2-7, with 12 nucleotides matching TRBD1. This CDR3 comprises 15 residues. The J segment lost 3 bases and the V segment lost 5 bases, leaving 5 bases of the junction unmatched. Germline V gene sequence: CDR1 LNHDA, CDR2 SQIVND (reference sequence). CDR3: CASSPGTGGIYEQYF. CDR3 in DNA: TGTGCCAGTAGTCCGGGGACAGGGGGCATCTACGAGCAGTACTTC.

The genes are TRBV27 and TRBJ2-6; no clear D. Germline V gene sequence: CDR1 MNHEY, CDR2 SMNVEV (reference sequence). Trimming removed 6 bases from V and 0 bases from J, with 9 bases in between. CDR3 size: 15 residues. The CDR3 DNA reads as TGTGCCAGCAGACCGACCGGCTCTGGGGCCAACGTCCTGACTTTC. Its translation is CASRPTGSGANVLTF.

DNA of the CDR3: TGTGCCAGCAGCCCTTTACAGGGACGCACTGAAGCTTTCTTT. Protein: CASSPLQGRTEAFF. The rearrangement uses TRBV7-2 and TRBJ1-1, with a possible D match to TRBD1 (6 bases). V was clipped by 5 bases and J by 4 bases, with 14 bases between them. Germline CDR1 and CDR2: SGHTA and FQGNSA. This CDR3 is built from 14 residues.

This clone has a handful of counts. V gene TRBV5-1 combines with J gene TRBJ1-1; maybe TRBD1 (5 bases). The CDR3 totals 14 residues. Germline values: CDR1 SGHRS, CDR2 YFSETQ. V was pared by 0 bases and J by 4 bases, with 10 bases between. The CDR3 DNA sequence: TGCGCCAGCAGCTTGGCCGATGGGGGCACTGAAGCTTTCTTT. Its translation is CASSLADGGTEAFF.

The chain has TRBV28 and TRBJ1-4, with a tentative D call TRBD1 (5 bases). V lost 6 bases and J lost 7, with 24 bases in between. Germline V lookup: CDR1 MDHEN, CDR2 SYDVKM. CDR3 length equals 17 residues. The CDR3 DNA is TGTGCCAGCAGCAGATACCCCCGAACTCGGGGGGGTGAAAAACTGTTTTTT. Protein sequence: CASSRYPRTRGGEKLFF.

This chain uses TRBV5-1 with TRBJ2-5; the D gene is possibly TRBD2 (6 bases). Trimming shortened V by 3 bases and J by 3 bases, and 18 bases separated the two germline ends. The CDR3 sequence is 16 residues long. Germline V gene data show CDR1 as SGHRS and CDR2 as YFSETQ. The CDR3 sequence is CASSSFPTGVEETQYF. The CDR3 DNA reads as TGCGCCAGCAGCTCTTTCCCAACGGGAGTAGAAGAGACCCAGTACTTC. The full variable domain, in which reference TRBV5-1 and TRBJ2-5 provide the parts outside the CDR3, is KAGVTQTPRYLIKTRGQQVTLSCSPISGHRSVSWYQQTPGQGLQFLFEYFSETQRNKGNFPGRFSGRQFSNSRSEMNVSTLELGDSALYLCASSSFPTGVEETQYFGPGTRLLVL.

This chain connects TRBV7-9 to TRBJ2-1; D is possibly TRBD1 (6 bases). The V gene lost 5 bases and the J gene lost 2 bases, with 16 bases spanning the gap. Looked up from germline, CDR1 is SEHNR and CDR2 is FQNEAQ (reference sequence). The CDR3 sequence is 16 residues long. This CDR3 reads CASSPPGQGPYNEQFF. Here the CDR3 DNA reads TGTGCCAGCAGCCCCCCCGGGCAGGGGCCCTACAATGAGCAGTTCTTC.

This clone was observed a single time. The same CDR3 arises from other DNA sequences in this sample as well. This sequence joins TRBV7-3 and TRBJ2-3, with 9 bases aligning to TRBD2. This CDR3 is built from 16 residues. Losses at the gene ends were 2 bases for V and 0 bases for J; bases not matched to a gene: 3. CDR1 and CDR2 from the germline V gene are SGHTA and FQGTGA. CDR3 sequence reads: CASSLGLAGSTDTQYF. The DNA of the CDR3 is TGTGCCAGCAGCTTAGGCCTAGCGGGGAGCACAGATACGCAGTATTTT.

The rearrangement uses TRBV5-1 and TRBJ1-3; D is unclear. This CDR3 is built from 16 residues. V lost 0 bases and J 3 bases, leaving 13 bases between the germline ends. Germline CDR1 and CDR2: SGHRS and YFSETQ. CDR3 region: CASSLEGLGIGNTIYF. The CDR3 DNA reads TGCGCCAGCAGCTTGGAGGGCCTAGGGATTGGAAACACCATATATTTT.

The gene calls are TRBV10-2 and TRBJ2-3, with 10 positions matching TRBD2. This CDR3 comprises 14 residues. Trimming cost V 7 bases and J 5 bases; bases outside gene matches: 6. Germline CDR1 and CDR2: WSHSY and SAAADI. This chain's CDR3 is CASTTSGNEDTQYF. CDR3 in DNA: TGCGCCAGCACTACTAGCGGGAACGAAGATACGCAGTATTTT.

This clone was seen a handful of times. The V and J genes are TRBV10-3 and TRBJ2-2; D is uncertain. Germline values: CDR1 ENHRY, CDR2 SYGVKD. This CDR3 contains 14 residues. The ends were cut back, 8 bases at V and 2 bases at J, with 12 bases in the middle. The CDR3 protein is CAIRSDGNTGELFF. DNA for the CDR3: TGTGCCATCCGCTCGGACGGTAACACCGGGGAGCTGTTTTTT.

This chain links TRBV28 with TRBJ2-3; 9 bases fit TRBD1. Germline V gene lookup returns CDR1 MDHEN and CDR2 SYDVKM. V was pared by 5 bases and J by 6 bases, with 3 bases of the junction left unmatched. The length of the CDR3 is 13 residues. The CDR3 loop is CASSIDRGDTQYF. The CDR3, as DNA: TGTGCCAGCAGTATTGACAGGGGGGATACGCAGTATTTT.

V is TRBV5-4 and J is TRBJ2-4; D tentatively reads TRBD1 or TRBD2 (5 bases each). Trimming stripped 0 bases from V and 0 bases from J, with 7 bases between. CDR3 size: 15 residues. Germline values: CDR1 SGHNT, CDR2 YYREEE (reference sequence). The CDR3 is CASSLVGTAKNIQYF. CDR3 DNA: TGTGCCAGCAGCTTGGTTGGGACAGCCAAAAACATTCAGTACTTC.

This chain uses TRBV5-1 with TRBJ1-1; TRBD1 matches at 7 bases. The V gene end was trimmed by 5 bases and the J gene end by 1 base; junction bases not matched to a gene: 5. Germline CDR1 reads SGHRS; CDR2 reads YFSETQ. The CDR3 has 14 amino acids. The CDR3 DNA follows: TGCGCCAGCAGTAAAAACAGGGGGAACACTGAAGCTTTCTTT. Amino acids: CASSKNRGNTEAFF. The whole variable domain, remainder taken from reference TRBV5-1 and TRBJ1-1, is KAGVTQTPRYLIKTRGQQVTLSCSPISGHRSVSWYQQTPGQGLQFLFEYFSETQRNKGNFPGRFSGRQFSNSRSEMNVSTLELGDSALYLCASSKNRGNTEAFFGQGTRLTVV.